This T cell receptor (beta chain) was captured by sequencing in a study of blood T cell repertoires in COVID-19. V lost 6 bases, J lost 3 bases, and 21 bases lay in between. The CDR3 contains 17 residues. Germline assignment: CDR1 WNHNN and CDR2 SYGVQD (reference sequence). Sequencing used immunoSEQ multiplex PCR; TCRdb keeps in-frame clones, though not all of them. The data hold around 180,000 clones, with 86% observed a single time. The genes are TRBV10-1 and TRBJ2-1, with D maybe TRBD2 (6 bases). This TCR derives from a woman aged 25 to 39 who had recovered from COVID-19. Sequences were obtained from PBMCs or T cells enriched from blood (not recorded which). CDR3: CASSAGRHASVYNEQFF. The CDR3 region has the DNA TGCGCCAGCAGCGCGGGTCGGCACGCTAGCGTCTACAATGAGCAGTTCTTC.